There are a few counts of the clone carrying this T cell receptor (beta chain). Its target is not known. TCRdb redid the calling of the 5' RACE reads with MiXCR, one entry per CDR3 protein. The data contain some 340,000 distinct CDR3 sequences, approximately 14% of them singletons. The length of the CDR3 is 13 residues. Germline V lookup: CDR1 KGHSH, CDR2 LQKENI. Trimming removed 3 bases at V and 2 bases at J, with 8 bases between. These data are taken from a study of CD8 T cells in ankylosing spondylitis. Points from the study as a whole: A TCR beta motif of roughly eight highly homologous variants seemed to mark ankylosing spondylitis blood. Previous work reported some of these motif variants in the synovial fluid and blood of reactive arthritis. Disease-linked clones proved CD8+ and comparatively uncommon in peripheral blood. Disease-associated clones were reportedly significantly overrepresented in matched ankylosing spondylitis synovial fluid.

The TCR was taken from a male donor with ankylosing spondylitis or in good health (not recorded which). V is TRBV18 and J is TRBJ2-7; D possibly matches TRBD1 or TRBD2 (5 bases each). The sequenced material came from blood, either unsorted or a sorted T cell fraction (not recorded which). CDR3 region: CASSPGTPYEQYF. DNA for the CDR3: TGTGCCAGCTCACCCGGGACCCCCTACGAGCAGTACTTC. Supplemented by reference TRBV18 and TRBJ2-7, the full variable domain reads NAGVMQNPRHLVRRRGQEARLRCSPMKGHSHVYWYRQLPEEGLKFMVYLQKENIIDESGMPKERFSAEFPKEGPSILRIQQVVRGDSAAYFCASSPGTPYEQYFGPGTRLTVT.